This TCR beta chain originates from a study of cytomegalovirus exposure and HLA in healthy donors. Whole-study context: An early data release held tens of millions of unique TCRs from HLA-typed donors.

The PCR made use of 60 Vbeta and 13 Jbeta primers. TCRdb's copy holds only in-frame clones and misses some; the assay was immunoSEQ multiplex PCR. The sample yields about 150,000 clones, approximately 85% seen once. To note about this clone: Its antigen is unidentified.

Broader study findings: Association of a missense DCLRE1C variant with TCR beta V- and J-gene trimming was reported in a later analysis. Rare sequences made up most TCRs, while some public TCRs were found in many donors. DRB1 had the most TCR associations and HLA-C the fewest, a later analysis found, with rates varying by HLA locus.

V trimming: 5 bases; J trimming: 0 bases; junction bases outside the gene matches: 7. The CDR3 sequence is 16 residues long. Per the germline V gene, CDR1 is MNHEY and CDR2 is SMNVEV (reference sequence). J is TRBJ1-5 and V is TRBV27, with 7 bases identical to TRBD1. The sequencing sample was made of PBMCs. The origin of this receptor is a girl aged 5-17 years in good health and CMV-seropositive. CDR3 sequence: CASSRGTANSNQPQHF. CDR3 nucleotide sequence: TGTGCCAGCAGTCGAGGGACAGCTAATAGCAATCAGCCCCAGCATTTT.